Shown below are 20 T cell receptor beta chains from a single sample sequenced in a study of cytomegalovirus exposure and HLA in healthy donors. Some clones are missing from TCRdb's copy, which holds only in-frame ones; the method was immunoSEQ multiplex PCR. The sample carries approximately 200,000 clones, about 93% recorded once. What was sequenced was PBMCs. The source is a woman between 18 and 30 years old in good health and CMV-seronegative.

The DNA for the CDR3 is TGTGCCAGTAGTATTGGGATAGCGGGAGTTTTGACCGGGGAGCTGTTTTTT. As protein: CASSIGIAGVLTGELFF. The chain uses TRBV19 and TRBJ2-2; 9 bases line up with TRBD2. CDR3 size: 17 residues. The trim removed 3 bases at V and 5 bases at J, leaving 10 bases unmatched. The germline V gene has CDR1 LNHDA and CDR2 SQIVND (reference sequence).

The V call is TRBV6-5, the J call TRBJ2-7; the match to TRBD2 covers 10 bases. Germline loops: CDR1 MNHEY, CDR2 SVGAGI. Germline trimming cut 2 bases from V and 7 bases from J; bases unmatched to any gene: 5. The length of the CDR3 is 14 residues. CDR3 sequence: CASSYQREGGEQYF. The CDR3 DNA follows: TGTGCCAGCAGTTACCAGCGGGAGGGCGGTGAGCAGTACTTC.

V usage is TRBV5-4 and J usage is TRBJ1-2; the match to TRBD1 covers 9 bases. Germline assignment: CDR1 SGHNT and CDR2 YYREEE (reference sequence). Trimming removed 6 bases from V and 8 bases from J; junction bases left unmatched: 8. This CDR3 contains 13 residues. The CDR3 DNA is TGTGCCAGCAACATACAGGGGGCAGAGGGCTACACCTTC. Amino acids: CASNIQGAEGYTF.

This rearrangement joins TRBV7-9 to TRBJ2-3, with TRBD1 matching over 7 bases. The germline V gene has CDR1 SEHNR and CDR2 FQNEAQ (reference sequence). The CDR3 totals 15 residues. V lost 4 bases and J lost 2; bases outside the gene matches: 6. CDR3 in amino acids: CASSSDRDFTDTQYF. Written as DNA, the CDR3 is TGTGCCAGCAGCTCTGACAGGGATTTCACAGATACGCAGTATTTT.

The chain combines TRBV27 with TRBJ1-2; 7 bases map to TRBD1. J was trimmed by 10 bases and V by 1 base; bases with no gene match: 6. Germline V gene lookup returns CDR1 MNHEY and CDR2 SMNVEV (reference sequence). This CDR3 has 13 amino acids. This chain's CDR3 is CASSLYPGQHYTF. For the CDR3, the DNA is TGTGCCAGCAGTTTATACCCGGGACAGCACTACACCTTC.

The V and J genes are TRBV9 and TRBJ1-1; 7 bases are a match to TRBD1. The J segment lost 0 bases and the V segment lost 4 bases, leaving 6 bases of the junction unmatched. Germline loops: CDR1 SGDLS, CDR2 YYNGEE. The CDR3 totals 15 residues. This CDR3 is CASSPRDSLNTEAFF. For the CDR3, the DNA is TGTGCCAGCAGCCCCCGGGACAGCCTGAACACTGAAGCTTTCTTT.

The J gene is TRBJ1-2, the V gene TRBV5-1; TRBD1 agrees at 8 bases. The CDR3 runs to 19 residues. The V segment lost 5 bases and the J segment 5 bases; nucleotides outside the gene matches: 23. Germline lookup yields CDR1 SGHRS and CDR2 YFSETQ. CDR3 bases: TGCGCCAGCAGTTCAGCACCGGCCGGGACAGGCCCTCCGAGGTATGGCTACACCTTC. It specifies CASSSAPAGTGPPRYGYTF.

This chain's CDR3 is CASRRGQSTGELFF. CDR3 in DNA: TGTGCCAGTAGGCGGGGACAGAGCACCGGGGAGCTGTTTTTT. V usage is TRBV19 and J usage is TRBJ2-2; D possibly corresponds to TRBD1 (7 bases). CDR1 and CDR2 from the germline V gene are LNHDA and SQIVND (reference sequence). The CDR3 extends over 14 amino acids. V was clipped by 6 bases and J by 4 bases, with 12 bases between them. The variable domain in full, completed from reference TRBV19 and TRBJ2-2, reads DGGITQSPKYLFRKEGQNVTLSCEQNLNHDAMYWYRQDPGQGLRLIYYSQIVNDFQKGDIAEGYSVSREKKESFPLTVTSAQKNPTAFYLCASRRGQSTGELFFGEGSRLTVL.

Worth noting for this clone: An end of the junction does not agree with germline; a read error may underlie this. The chain has TRBV6-1 and TRBJ1-4; D remains unclear. The CDR3 is 14 amino acids. Germline loops: CDR1 MNHNS, CDR2 SASEGT. The CDR3 here is CASSEGIPTALDEF. CDR3 coding DNA: TGTGCCAGCAGTGAGGGCATCCCCACAGCCCTTGATGAGTTT.

The CDR3 is CALSRDSDYYEQYF. For the CDR3, the DNA is TGTGCCTTATCCCGGGACTCGGATTACTACGAGCAGTACTTC. The chain recombines TRBV30 with TRBJ2-7; tentative D call: TRBD2 (6 bases). This CDR3 comprises 14 residues. V was trimmed by 7 bases and J by 3 bases, leaving 19 bases between them. Germline CDR1 GTSNPN, CDR2 SVGIG (reference sequence).

This clone was observed a handful of times. The chain employs TRBV6-1 and TRBJ2-7; D may be TRBD2 (6 bases). The CDR3 extends over 14 amino acids. Trimming left V 7 bases short and J 1 base short, with 14 bases between. CDR1 and CDR2 from the germline V gene are MNHNS and SASEGT. CDR3 sequence: CASIGRRASYEQYF. In DNA form, the CDR3 reads TGTGCCAGCATAGGGAGGCGTGCTTCCTACGAGCAGTACTTC.

J is TRBJ2-7 and V is TRBV4-2; 7 bases are a match to TRBD2. The CDR3 sequence is 17 residues long. With 0 bases clipped from V and 2 bases from J, the junction kept 10 bases outside the gene matches. Germline V gene sequence: CDR1 LGHNA, CDR2 YNFKEQ. CDR3 loop: CASSQEGLGGVTYEQYF. DNA for the CDR3: TGTGCCAGCAGCCAAGAAGGGCTGGGGGGGGTTACCTACGAGCAGTACTTC.

V is TRBV10-3 and J is TRBJ1-5; unclear D gene. Germline CDR1 ENHRY, CDR2 SYGVKD. The CDR3 consists of 14 residues. V shed 4 bases and J shed 5 bases, with 12 bases lying between them. The CDR3 loop is CAISVGIGDQPQHF. CDR3 DNA: TGTGCCATCAGTGTCGGGATCGGTGATCAGCCCCAGCATTTT.

The chain has TRBV9 and TRBJ1-6, with D perhaps TRBD1 (6 bases). Per the germline V gene, CDR1 is SGDLS and CDR2 is YYNGEE. V lost 3 bases to trimming and J lost 7 bases, with 20 bases between them. This CDR3 has 17 amino acids. The CDR3 region has the DNA TGTGCCAGCAGCGCGACACTGGACGGAAGGGGGAATTCACCCCTCCACTTT. This translates into CASSATLDGRGNSPLHF.

The chain links TRBV6-1 to TRBJ1-5, with TRBD1 matching over 7 bases. Germline assignment: CDR1 MNHNS and CDR2 SASEGT. The CDR3 has 14 amino acids. V lost 5 bases, J lost 6 bases, and 7 bases stayed unmatched. The CDR3 sequence is CASSQRQGGQPQHF. Here the CDR3 DNA reads TGTGCCAGCAGTCAAAGACAGGGAGGTCAGCCCCAGCATTTT.

This clone was observed a few times. The chain joins TRBV28 to TRBJ2-2; a possible D gene is TRBD1 (7 bases). CDR3 size: 15 residues. Germline CDR1 is MDHEN and CDR2 is SYDVKM. V lost 7 bases and J 6 bases, leaving 18 bases between the germline ends. The CDR3 loop reads CASKRGQGEAGELFF. For the CDR3, the DNA is TGTGCCAGCAAGAGGGGGCAGGGGGAGGCCGGGGAGCTGTTTTTT.

V gene TRBV7-9 combines with J gene TRBJ2-7, with D unclear. The CDR3 runs 11 residues. V was pared by 5 bases and J by 3 bases, with 5 bases between. The germline V gene encodes CDR1 SEHNR and CDR2 FQNEAQ (reference sequence). CDR3 nucleotides: TGTGCCAGCAGCGAGAACTACGAGCAGTACTTC. It specifies CASSENYEQYF.

The chain joins TRBV5-1 to TRBJ1-3; maybe TRBD1 (5 bases). The CDR3 runs to 16 residues. Germline CDR1 SGHRS, CDR2 YFSETQ. Trimming cost V 0 bases and J 4 bases, with 14 bases left between them. The DNA for the CDR3 is TGCGCCAGCAGCTTGGGTAGCCAGGGAAGGGGAAACACCATATATTTT. Its translation is CASSLGSQGRGNTIYF.

V gene TRBV11-2 combines with J gene TRBJ2-5; 7 nucleotides agree with TRBD1. Germline CDR1 SGHAT, CDR2 FQNNGV. This CDR3 region has 16 residues. V lost 4 bases, J lost 2 bases, and 10 bases stayed unmatched. CDR3 DNA: TGTGCCAGCAGCTGGCGACAGGGATACGCTCAAGAGACCCAGTACTTC. Residues: CASSWRQGYAQETQYF.

The V gene is TRBV27, the J gene TRBJ2-7; a weak D match, TRBD1 (6 bases). Germline lookup yields CDR1 MNHEY and CDR2 SMNVEV (reference sequence). There are 15 residues in the CDR3. Trimming removed 2 bases from V and 1 base from J, with 12 bases in between. CDR3 nucleotide sequence: TGTGCCAGCAGTTTACCCGGACAGAGATCCTACGAGCAGTACTTC. Translation: CASSLPGQRSYEQYF.